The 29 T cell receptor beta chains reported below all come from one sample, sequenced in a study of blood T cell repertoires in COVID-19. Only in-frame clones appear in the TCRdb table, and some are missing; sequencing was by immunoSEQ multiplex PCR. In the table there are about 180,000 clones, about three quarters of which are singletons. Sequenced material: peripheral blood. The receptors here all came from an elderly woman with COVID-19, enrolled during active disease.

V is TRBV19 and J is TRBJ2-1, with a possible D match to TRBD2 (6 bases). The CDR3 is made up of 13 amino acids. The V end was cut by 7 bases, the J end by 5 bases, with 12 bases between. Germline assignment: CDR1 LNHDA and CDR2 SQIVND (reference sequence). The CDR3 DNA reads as TGTGCCAGTAATCGGGAGTGGAACAATGAGCAGTTCTTC. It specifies CASNREWNNEQFF. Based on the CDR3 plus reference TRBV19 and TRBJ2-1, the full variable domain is DGGITQSPKYLFRKEGQNVTLSCEQNLNHDAMYWYRQDPGQGLRLIYYSQIVNDFQKGDIAEGYSVSREKKESFPLTVTSAQKNPTAFYLCASNREWNNEQFFGPGTRLTVL.

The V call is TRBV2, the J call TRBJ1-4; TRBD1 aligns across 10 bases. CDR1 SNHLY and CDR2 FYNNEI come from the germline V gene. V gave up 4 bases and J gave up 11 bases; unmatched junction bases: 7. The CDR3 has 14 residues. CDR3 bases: TGTGCCAGCAGTGCCGGGACAGGGGATGGGAAACTGTTTTTT. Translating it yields CASSAGTGDGKLFF.

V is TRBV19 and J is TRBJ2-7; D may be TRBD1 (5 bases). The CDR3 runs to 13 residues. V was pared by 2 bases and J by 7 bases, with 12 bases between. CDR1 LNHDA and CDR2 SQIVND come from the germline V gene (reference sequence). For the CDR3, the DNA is TGTGCCAGTAGTATAAGGGCAGGGTATGAGCAGTACTTC. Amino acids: CASSIRAGYEQYF.

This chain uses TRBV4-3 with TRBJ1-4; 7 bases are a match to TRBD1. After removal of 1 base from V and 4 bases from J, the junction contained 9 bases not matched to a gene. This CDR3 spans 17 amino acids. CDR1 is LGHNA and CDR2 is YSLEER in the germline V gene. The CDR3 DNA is TGCGCCAGCAGCCAAGGTCCCCCCGGGACAGTTAATGAAAAACTGTTTTTT. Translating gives CASSQGPPGTVNEKLFF.

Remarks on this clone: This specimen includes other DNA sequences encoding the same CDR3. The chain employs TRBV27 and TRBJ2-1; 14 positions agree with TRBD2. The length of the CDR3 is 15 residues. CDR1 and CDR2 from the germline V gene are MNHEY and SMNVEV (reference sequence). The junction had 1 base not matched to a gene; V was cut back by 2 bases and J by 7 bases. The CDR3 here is CASSLGLAGGNEQFF. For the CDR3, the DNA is TGTGCCAGCAGTTTAGGACTAGCGGGAGGTAATGAGCAGTTCTTC.

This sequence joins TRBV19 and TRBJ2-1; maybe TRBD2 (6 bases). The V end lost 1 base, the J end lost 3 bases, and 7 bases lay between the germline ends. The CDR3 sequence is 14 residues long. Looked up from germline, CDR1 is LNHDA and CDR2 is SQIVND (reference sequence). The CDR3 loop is CASSIGSGYNEQFF. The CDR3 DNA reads TGTGCCAGTAGTATAGGTAGCGGCTACAATGAGCAGTTCTTC.

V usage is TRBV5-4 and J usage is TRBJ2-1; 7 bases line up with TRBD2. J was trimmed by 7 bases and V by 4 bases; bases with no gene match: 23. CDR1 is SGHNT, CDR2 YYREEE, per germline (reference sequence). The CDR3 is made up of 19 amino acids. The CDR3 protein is CASSLTFFGWEGVFNEQFF. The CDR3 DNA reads TGTGCCAGCAGCCTGACTTTTTTCGGGTGGGAGGGAGTATTTAATGAGCAGTTCTTC.

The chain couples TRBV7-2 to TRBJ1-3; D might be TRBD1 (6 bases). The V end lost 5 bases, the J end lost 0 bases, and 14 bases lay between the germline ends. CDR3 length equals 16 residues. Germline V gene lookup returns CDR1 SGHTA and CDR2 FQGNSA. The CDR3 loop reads CASSPHRTVSGNTIYF. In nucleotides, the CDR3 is TGTGCCAGCAGCCCTCACAGGACAGTCTCTGGAAACACCATATATTTT. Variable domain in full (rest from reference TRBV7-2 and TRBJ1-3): GAGVSQSPSNKVTEKGKDVELRCDPISGHTALYWYRQSLGQGLEFLIYFQGNSAPDKSGLPSDRFSAERTGGSVSTLTIQRTQQEDSAVYLCASSPHRTVSGNTIYFGEGSWLTVV.

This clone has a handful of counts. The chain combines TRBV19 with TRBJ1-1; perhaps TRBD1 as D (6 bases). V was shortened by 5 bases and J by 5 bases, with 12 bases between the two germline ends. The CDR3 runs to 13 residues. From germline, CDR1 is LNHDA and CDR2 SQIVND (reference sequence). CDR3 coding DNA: TGTGCCAGTAGTTCAGGGGCTGGTACTGAAGCTTTCTTT. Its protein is CASSSGAGTEAFF.

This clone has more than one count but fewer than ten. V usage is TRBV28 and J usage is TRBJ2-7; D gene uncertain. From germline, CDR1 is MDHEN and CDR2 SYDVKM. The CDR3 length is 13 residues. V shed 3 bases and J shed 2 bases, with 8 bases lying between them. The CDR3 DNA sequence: TGTGCCAGCAGTTTTAGCATTCCCTACGAGCAGTACTTC. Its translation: CASSFSIPYEQYF. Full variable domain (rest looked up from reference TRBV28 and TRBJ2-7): DVKVTQSSRYLVKRTGEKVFLECVQDMDHENMFWYRQDPGLGLRLIYFSYDVKMKEKGDIPEGYSVSREKKERFSLILESASTNQTSMYLCASSFSIPYEQYFGPGTRLTVT.

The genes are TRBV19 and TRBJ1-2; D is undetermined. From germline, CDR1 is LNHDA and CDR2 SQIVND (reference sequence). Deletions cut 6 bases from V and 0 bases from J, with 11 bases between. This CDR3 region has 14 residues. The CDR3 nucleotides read TGTGCCAGTAGATACGCACAGACTAACTATGGCTACACCTTC. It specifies CASRYAQTNYGYTF.

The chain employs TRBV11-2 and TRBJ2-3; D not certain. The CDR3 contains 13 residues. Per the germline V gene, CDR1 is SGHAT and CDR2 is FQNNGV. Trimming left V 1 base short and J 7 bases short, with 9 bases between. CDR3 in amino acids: CASSLAGPNTQYF. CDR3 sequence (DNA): TGTGCCAGCAGCTTAGCAGGCCCAAATACGCAGTATTTT. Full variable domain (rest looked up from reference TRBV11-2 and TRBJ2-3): EAGVAQSPRYKIIEKRQSVAFWCNPISGHATLYWYQQILGQGPKLLIQFQNNGVVDDSQLPKDRFSAERLKGVDSTLKIQPAKLEDSAVYLCASSLAGPNTQYFGPGTRLTVL.

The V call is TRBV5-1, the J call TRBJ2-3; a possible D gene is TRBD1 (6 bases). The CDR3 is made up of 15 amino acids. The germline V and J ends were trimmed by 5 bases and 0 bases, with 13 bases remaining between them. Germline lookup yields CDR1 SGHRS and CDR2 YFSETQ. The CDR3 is CASSWGTHSTDTQYF. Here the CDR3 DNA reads TGCGCCAGCAGTTGGGGGACACATAGCACAGATACGCAGTATTTT.

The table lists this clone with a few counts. CDR3 DNA sequence: TGCGCCAGCAGCCTACTACAGGGTACCCAAGAGACCCAGTACTTC. Translation gives CASSLLQGTQETQYF. The rearrangement joins TRBV4-1 to TRBJ2-5, with D perhaps matching TRBD1 (6 bases). The V end lost 4 bases, the J end lost 1 base, and 13 bases lay between the germline ends. CDR1 is MGHRA, CDR2 YSYEKL, per germline. This CDR3 has 15 amino acids.

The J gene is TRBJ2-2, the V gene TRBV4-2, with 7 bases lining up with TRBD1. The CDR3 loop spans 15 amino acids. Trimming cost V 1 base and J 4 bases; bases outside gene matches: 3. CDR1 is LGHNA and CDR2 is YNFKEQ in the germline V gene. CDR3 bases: TGTGCCAGCAGCCAAGGGCCAGGGGGCACCGGGGAGCTGTTTTTT. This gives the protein CASSQGPGGTGELFF.

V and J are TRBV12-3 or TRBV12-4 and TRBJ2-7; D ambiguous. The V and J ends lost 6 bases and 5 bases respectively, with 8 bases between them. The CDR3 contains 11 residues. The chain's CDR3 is CASSRFNEQYF. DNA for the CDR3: TGTGCCAGCAGCCGGTTCAACGAGCAGTACTTC.

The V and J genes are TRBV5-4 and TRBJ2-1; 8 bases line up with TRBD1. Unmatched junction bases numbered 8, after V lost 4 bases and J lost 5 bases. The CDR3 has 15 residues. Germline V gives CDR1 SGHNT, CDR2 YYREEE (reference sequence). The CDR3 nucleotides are TGTGCCAGCAGCCAGACGACAGGGGTGAACAATGAGCAGTTCTTC. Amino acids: CASSQTTGVNNEQFF.

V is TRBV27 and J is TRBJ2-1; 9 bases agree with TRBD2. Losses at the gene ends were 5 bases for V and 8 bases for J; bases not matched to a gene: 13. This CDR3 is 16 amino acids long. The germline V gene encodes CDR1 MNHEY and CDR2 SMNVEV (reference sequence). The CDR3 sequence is CASSPTGGGGLDEQFF. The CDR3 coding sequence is TGTGCCAGCAGTCCAACAGGCGGGGGGGGTTTGGATGAGCAGTTCTTC.

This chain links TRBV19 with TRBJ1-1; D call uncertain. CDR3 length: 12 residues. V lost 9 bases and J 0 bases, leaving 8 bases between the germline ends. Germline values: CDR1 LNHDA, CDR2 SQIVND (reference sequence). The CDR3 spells CASGVMNTEAFF. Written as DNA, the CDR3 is TGTGCCAGCGGAGTCATGAACACTGAAGCTTTCTTT.

The CDR3 region is CASSFTGAGGETQYF. CDR3 DNA sequence: TGTGCCAGCAGCTTTACAGGAGCCGGAGGGGAGACCCAGTACTTC. This chain uses TRBV11-2 with TRBJ2-5, with a tentative D call TRBD2 (6 bases). This CDR3 has 15 amino acids. V lost 3 bases and J 5 bases, leaving 16 bases between the germline ends. Germline V CDR1 and CDR2: SGHAT, FQNNGV.

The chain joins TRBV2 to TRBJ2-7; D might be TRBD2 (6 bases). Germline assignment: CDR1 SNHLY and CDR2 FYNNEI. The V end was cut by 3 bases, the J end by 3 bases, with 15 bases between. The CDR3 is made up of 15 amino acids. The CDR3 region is CASSDLASEIYEQYF. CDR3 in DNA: TGTGCCAGCAGTGATTTGGCTAGCGAAATCTACGAGCAGTACTTC.

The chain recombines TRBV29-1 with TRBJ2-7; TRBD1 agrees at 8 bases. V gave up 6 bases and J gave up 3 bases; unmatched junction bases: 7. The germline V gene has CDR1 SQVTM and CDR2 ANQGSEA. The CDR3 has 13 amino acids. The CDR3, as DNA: TGCAGCGTGATGAGACAGGGGTTCTACGAGCAGTACTTC. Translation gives CSVMRQGFYEQYF.

The CDR3 loop is CASSLREGVDEQYF. The CDR3 DNA follows: TGTGCCAGCAGCTTACGTGAAGGGGTCGACGAGCAGTACTTC. The chain combines TRBV7-2 with TRBJ2-7; perhaps TRBD1 as D (5 bases). Germline V gene lookup returns CDR1 SGHTA and CDR2 FQGNSA. This CDR3 spans 14 amino acids. V dropped 2 bases and J dropped 5 bases, with 13 bases sitting between them.

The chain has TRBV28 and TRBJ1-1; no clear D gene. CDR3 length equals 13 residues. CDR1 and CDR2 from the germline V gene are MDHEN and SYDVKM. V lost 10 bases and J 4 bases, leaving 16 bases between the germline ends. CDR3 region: CATPIPGSTEAFF. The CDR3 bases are TGTGCCACCCCCATACCGGGGAGCACTGAAGCTTTCTTT.

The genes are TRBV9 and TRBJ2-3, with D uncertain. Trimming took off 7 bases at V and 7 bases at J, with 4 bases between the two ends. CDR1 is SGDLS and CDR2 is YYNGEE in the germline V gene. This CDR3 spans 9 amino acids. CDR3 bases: TGTGCCAGCGACTATACGCAGTATTTT. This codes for CASDYTQYF.

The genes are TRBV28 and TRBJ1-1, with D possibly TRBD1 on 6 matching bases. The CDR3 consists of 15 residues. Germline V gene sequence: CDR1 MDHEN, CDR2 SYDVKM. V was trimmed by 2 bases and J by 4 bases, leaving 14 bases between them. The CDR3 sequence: CASSLSWDTSTEAFF. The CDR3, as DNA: TGTGCCAGCAGTTTAAGTTGGGACACCAGCACTGAAGCTTTCTTT.

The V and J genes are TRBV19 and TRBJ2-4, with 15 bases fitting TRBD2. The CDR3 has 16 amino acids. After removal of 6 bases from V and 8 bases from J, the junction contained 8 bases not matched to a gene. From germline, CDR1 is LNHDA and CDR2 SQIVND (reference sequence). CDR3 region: CASSPGLAGGQDIQYF. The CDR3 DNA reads TGTGCCAGTAGCCCGGGACTAGCGGGGGGCCAGGACATTCAGTACTTC.

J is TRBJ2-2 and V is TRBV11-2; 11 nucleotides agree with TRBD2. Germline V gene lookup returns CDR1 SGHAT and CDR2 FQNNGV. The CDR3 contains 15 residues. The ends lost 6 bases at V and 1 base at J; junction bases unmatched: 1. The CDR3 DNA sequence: TGTGCCAGCAGTGGACTAGCGGGGAACACCGGGGAGCTGTTTTTT. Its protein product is CASSGLAGNTGELFF.

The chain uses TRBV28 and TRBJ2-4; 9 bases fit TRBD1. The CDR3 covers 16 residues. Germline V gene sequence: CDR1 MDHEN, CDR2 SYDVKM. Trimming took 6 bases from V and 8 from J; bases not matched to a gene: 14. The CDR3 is CASSKTGGVGRDIQYF. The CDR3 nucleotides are TGTGCCAGCAGCAAGACAGGGGGTGTAGGCCGGGACATTCAGTACTTC.